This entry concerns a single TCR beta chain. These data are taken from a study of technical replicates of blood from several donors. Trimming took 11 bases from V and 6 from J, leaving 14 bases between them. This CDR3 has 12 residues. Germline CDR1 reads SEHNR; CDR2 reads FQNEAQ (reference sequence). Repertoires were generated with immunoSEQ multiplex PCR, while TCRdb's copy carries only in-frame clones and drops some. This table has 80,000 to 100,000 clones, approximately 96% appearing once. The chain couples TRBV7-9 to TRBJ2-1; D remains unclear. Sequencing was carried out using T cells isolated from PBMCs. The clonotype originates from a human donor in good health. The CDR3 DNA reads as TGTGCCTTCCGAGGCGCTTTCAATGAGCAGTTCTTC. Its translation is CAFRGAFNEQFF.